This TCR beta chain is from a study of siplizumab effects on memory and regulatory T cells. This clone came up a few times. Its antigen is unknown. Cells of the mixed lymphocyte reaction were cocultured at 37 degrees C for 5 to 6 days. Assays were performed on some 9.2 x 10^4 TCR templates per sample. Measured with immunoSEQ multiplex PCR; TCRdb has only the in-frame clones, and not every one. Here the sample spans about 7,200 clones, around 33% being singletons. This CDR3 comprises 15 residues. Germline CDR1 MNHNY, CDR2 SVGAGI (reference sequence). With V trimmed by 6 bases and J by 5 bases, 10 bases remained unmatched.

Sequencing was performed on CFSE-low (dividing) CD8+ T cells sorted from an allogeneic mixed lymphocyte reaction. This receptor was identified in a human donor in good health; the cells came from an allogeneic mixed lymphocyte reaction. This chain connects TRBV6-6 to TRBJ2-1, with TRBD2 matching 7 bases. The CDR3 sequence: CASSDLWGGNNEQFF. The CDR3 DNA sequence: TGTGCCAGCAGCGACCTATGGGGGGGTAACAATGAGCAGTTCTTC.